Presented here are 2 T cell receptor beta chains from one specimen sequenced in a study of shared clonotypes between healthy human individuals. The assay was immunoSEQ multiplex PCR, and TCRdb's table has in-frame clones only and misses some. Found here are around 1 million clones, around 80% of them singletons; the top ten hold about 1.5%. The sample was memory CD4+ T cells sorted from blood. The subset here: CD45RA-negative fraction. The receptors here all came from a man aged 18 to 29 in good health.

This clone was observed a single time. The gene calls are TRBV30 and TRBJ1-3, with D possibly matching TRBD1 (6 bases). The CDR3 sequence is 14 residues long. Germline CDR1 and CDR2: GTSNPN and SVGIG (reference sequence). Trimming removed 0 bases from V and 2 bases from J, with 8 bases in between. The CDR3 DNA is TGTGCCTGGAGTGTTCCAGGGGCTGGAAACACCATATATTTT. It translates to CAWSVPGAGNTIYF.

Turning to this clone: The sample has other DNA sequences that encode this CDR3 too. The chain joins TRBV30 to TRBJ2-1; no firm D call. The CDR3 spans 12 residues. Per the germline V gene, CDR1 is GTSNPN and CDR2 is SVGIG (reference sequence). V gave up 0 bases and J gave up 4 bases, with 4 bases separating them. The CDR3 region has the DNA TGTGCCTGGAGTGTACGATACAATGAGCAGTTCTTC. It specifies CAWSVRYNEQFF. The whole variable domain, remainder taken from reference TRBV30 and TRBJ2-1, is SQTIHQWPATLVQPVGSPLSLECTVEGTSNPNLYWYRQAAGRGLQLLFYSVGIGQISSEVPQNLSASRPQDRQFILSSKKLLLSDSGFYLCAWSVRYNEQFFGPGTRLTVL.